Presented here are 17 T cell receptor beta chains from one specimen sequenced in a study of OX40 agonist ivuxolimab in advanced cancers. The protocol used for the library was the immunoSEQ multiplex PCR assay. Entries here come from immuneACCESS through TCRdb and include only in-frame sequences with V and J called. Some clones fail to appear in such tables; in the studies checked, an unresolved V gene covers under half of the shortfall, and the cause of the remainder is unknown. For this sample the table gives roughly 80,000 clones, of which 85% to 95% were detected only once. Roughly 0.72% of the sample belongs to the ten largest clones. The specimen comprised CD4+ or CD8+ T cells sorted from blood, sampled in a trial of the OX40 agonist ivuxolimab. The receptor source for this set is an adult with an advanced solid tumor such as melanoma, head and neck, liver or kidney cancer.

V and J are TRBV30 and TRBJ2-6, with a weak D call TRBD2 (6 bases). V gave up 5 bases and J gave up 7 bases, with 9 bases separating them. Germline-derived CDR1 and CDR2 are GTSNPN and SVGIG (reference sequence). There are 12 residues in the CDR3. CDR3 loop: CAWDSGANVLTF. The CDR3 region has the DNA TGTGCCTGGGATAGCGGTGCCAACGTCCTGACTTTC.

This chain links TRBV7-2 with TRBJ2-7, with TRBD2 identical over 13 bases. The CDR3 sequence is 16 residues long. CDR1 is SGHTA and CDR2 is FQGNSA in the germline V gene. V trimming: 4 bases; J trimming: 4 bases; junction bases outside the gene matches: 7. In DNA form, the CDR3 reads TGTGCCAGCAGCTCTCCCCGGACTAGCGGGAGATACGAGCAGTACTTC. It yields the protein CASSSPRTSGRYEQYF.

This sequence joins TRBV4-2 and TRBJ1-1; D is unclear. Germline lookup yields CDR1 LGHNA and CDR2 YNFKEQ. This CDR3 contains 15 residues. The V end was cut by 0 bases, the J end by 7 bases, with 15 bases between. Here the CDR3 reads CASSQDQTAAFEAFF. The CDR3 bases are TGTGCCAGCAGCCAAGATCAAACGGCTGCTTTTGAAGCTTTCTTT.

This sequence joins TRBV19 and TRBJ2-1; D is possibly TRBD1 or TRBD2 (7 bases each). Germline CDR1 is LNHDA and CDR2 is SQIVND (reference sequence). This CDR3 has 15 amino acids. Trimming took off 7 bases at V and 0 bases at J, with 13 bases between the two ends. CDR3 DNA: TGTGCCAGTACTCCCAGGGGGGGCTCCTACAATGAGCAGTTCTTC. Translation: CASTPRGGSYNEQFF.

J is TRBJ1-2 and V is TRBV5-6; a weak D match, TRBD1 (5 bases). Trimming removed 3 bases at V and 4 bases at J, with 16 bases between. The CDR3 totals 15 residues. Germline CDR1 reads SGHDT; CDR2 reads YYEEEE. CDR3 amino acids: CASSWGDLVIYGYTF. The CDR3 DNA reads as TGTGCCAGCAGCTGGGGGGACCTCGTGATCTATGGCTACACCTTC.

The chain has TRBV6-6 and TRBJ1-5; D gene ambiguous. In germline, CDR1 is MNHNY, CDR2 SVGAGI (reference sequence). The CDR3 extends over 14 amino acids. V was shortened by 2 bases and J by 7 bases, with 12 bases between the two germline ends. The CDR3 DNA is TGTGCCAGCAGTTACAGTGGGGAATCACAGCCCCAGCATTTT. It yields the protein CASSYSGESQPQHF.

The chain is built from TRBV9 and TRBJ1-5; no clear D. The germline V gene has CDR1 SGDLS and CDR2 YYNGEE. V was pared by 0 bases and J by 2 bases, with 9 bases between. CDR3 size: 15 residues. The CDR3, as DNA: TGTGCCAGCAGCGTAGGCGGGTCTGGCAATCAGCCCCAGCATTTT. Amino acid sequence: CASSVGGSGNQPQHF.

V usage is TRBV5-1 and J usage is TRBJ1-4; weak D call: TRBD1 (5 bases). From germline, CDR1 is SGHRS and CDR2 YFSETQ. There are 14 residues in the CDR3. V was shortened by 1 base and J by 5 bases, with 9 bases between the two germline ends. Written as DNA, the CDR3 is TGCGCCAGCAGCTTGCGGGGGGAGAATGAAAAACTGTTTTTT. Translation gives CASSLRGENEKLFF. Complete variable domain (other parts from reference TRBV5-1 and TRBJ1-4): KAGVTQTPRYLIKTRGQQVTLSCSPISGHRSVSWYQQTPGQGLQFLFEYFSETQRNKGNFPGRFSGRQFSNSRSEMNVSTLELGDSALYLCASSLRGENEKLFFGSGTQLSVL.

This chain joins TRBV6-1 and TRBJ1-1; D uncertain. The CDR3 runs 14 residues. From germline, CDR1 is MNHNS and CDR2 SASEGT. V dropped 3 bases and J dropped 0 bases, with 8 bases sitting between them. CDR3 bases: TGTGCCAGCAGTGACGGCAGGATGAACACTGAAGCTTTCTTT. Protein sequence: CASSDGRMNTEAFF.

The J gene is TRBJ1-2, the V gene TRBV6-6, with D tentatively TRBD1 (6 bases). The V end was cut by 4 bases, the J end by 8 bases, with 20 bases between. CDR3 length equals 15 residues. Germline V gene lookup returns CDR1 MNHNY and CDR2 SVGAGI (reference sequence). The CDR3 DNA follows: TGTGCCAGCAGTTCTGAGGGGGGGGAGGCTAGAGGCTACACCTTC. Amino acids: CASSSEGGEARGYTF.

CDR3 DNA: TGTGCCAGCAGCTTGGCCCTCCGGACGGGGGTTAGGGAGCCCCAGCATTTT. This encodes CASSLALRTGVREPQHF. The chain joins TRBV5-6 to TRBJ1-5; D possibly corresponds to TRBD1 (5 bases). Germline V lookup: CDR1 SGHDT, CDR2 YYEEEE. The V and J ends lost 0 bases and 8 bases respectively, with 21 bases between them. This CDR3 has 17 residues. Looking up the rest from reference TRBV5-6 and TRBJ1-5 gives the full variable domain: DAGVTQSPTHLIKTRGQQVTLRCSPKSGHDTVSWYQQALGQGPQFIFQYYEEEERQRGNFPDRFSGHQFPNYSSELNVNALLLGDSALYLCASSLALRTGVREPQHFGDGTRLSIL.

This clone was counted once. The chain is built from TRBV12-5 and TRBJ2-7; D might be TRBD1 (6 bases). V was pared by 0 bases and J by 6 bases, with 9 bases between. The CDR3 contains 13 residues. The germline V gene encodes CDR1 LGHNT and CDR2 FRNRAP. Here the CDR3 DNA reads TGTGCTAGTGGTTTGGTTGGGGGCGGCGAGCAGTACTTC. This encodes CASGLVGGGEQYF.

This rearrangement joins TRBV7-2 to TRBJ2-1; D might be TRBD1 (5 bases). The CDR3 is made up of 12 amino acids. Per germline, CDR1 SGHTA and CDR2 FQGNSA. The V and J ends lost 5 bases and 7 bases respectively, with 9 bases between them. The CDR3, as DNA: TGTGCCAGCAGCCTAGACAGTAATGAGCAGTTCTTC. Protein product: CASSLDSNEQFF.

CDR3 loop: CASTHAGYNTGELFF. The CDR3 coding sequence is TGCGCCAGTACCCACGCGGGTTACAACACCGGGGAGCTGTTTTTT. V usage is TRBV5-1 and J usage is TRBJ2-2; D may be TRBD2 (5 bases). Germline CDR1 reads SGHRS; CDR2 reads YFSETQ. V lost 8 bases and J 2 bases, leaving 16 bases between the germline ends. The CDR3 is made up of 15 amino acids.

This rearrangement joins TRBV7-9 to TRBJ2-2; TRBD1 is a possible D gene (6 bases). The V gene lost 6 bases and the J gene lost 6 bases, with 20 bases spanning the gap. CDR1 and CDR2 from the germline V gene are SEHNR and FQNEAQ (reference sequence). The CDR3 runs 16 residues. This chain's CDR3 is CASSLAGALSSGELFF. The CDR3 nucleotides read TGTGCCAGCAGTCTAGCAGGGGCCTTAAGCTCCGGGGAGCTGTTTTTT.

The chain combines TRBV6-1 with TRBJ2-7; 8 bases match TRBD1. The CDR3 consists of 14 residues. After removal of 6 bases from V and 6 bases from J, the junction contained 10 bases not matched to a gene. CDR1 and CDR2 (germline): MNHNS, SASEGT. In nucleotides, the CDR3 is TGTGCCAGCAGCCCGGGACAGGTCTTCGGCGAGCAGTACTTC. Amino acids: CASSPGQVFGEQYF.

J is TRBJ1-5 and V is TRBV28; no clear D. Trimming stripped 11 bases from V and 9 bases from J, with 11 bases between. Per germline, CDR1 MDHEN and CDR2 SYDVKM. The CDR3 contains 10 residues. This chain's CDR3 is CAAGRVPQHF. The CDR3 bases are TGTGCCGCCGGCCGGGTGCCCCAGCATTTT.